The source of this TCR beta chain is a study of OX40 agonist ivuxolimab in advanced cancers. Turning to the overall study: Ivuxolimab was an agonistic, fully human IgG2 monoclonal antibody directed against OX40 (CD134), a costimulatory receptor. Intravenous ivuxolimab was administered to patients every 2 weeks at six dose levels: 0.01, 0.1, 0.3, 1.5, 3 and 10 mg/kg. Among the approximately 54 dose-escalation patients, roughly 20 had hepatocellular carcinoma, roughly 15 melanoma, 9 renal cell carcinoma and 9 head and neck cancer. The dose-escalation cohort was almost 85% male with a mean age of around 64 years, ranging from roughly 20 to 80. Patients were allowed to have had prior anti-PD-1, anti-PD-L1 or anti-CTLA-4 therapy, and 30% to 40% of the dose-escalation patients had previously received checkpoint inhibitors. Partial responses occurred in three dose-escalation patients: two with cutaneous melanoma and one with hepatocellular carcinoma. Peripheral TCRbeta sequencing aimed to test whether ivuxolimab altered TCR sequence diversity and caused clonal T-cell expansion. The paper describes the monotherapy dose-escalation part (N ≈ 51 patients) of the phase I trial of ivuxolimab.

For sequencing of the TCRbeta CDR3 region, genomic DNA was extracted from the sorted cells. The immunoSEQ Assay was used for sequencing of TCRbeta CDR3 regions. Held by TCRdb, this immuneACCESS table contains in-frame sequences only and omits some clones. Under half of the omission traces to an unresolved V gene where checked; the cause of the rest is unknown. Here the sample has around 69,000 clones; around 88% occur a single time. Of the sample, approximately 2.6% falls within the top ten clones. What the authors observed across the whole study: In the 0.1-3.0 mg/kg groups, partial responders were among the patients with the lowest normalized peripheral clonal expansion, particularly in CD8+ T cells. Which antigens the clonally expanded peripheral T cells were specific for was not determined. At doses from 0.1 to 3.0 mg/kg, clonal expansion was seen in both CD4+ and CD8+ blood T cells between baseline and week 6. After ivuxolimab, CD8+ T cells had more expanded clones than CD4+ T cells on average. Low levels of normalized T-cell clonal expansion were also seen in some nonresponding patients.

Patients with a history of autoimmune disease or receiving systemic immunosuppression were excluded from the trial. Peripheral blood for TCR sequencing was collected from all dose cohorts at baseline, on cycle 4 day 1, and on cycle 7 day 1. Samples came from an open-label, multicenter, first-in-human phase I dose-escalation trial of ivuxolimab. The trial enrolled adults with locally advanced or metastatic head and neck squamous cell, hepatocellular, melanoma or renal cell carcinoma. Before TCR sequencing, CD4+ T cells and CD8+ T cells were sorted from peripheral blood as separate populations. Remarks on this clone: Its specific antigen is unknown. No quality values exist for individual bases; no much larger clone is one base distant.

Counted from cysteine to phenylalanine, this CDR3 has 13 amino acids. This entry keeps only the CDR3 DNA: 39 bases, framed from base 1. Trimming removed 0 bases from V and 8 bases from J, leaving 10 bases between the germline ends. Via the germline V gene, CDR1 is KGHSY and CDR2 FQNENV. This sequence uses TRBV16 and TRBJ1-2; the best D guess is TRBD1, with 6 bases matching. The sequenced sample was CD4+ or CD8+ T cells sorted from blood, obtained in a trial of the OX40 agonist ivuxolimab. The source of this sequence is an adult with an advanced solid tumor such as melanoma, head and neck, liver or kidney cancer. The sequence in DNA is TGTGCCAGCAGCCAATCCAGGGGAGGGGGCTACACCTTC. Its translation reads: CASSQSRGGGYTF.